These 15 T cell receptor beta chains were sequenced from one sample in a study of blood T cell repertoires in COVID-19. Method: immunoSEQ multiplex PCR; TCRdb's copy keeps in-frame clones and lacks some. The sample consists of around 70,000 clones, roughly 90% of them appearing once. The sequencing input was peripheral blood. The receptors derive from a woman between 55 and 75 years old with active COVID-19.

J is TRBJ2-6 and V is TRBV18; TRBD1 matches at 10 bases. With V trimmed by 3 bases and J by 0 bases, 8 bases remained unmatched. Germline V gene data show CDR1 as KGHSH and CDR2 as LQKENI. CDR3 length: 19 amino acids. This chain's CDR3 is CASSPYGQGGSSGANVLTF. The CDR3 DNA follows: TGTGCCAGCTCACCGTACGGACAGGGGGGATCCTCTGGGGCCAACGTCCTGACTTTC. Complete variable domain (other parts from reference TRBV18 and TRBJ2-6): NAGVMQNPRHLVRRRGQEARLRCSPMKGHSHVYWYRQLPEEGLKFMVYLQKENIIDESGMPKERFSAEFPKEGPSILRIQQVVRGDSAAYFCASSPYGQGGSSGANVLTFGAGSRLTVL.

The CDR3 region is CASSPILTGTGGTEQYF. CDR3 bases: TGTGCCAGCAGTCCGATCCTTACCGGGACAGGGGGTACTGAGCAGTACTTC. The chain couples TRBV2 to TRBJ2-7; 11 nucleotides match TRBD1. V lost 5 bases, J lost 7 bases, and 16 bases stayed unmatched. The CDR3 consists of 17 residues. The germline gives CDR1 SNHLY, CDR2 FYNNEI.

This rearrangement joins TRBV19 to TRBJ1-5; a weak D match, TRBD1 (6 bases). The V and J ends lost 5 bases and 2 bases respectively, with 13 bases between them. This CDR3 has 15 residues. Germline CDR1 LNHDA, CDR2 SQIVND (reference sequence). The CDR3 DNA is TGTGCCAGTAGTGACCAGGGGTTCGGCAATCAGCCCCAGCATTTT. This gives the protein CASSDQGFGNQPQHF.

The chain links TRBV15 to TRBJ2-5; 9 bases are shared with TRBD1. From germline, CDR1 is LNHNV and CDR2 YYDKDF (reference sequence). CDR3 size: 15 residues. V gave up 5 bases and J gave up 2 bases; unmatched junction bases: 6. CDR3 sequence reads: CATSSQTGGQETQYF. For the CDR3, the DNA is TGTGCCACCAGCTCACAGACAGGGGGACAAGAGACCCAGTACTTC.

The chain recombines TRBV5-1 with TRBJ1-4; D remains unclear. V was trimmed by 0 bases and J by 10 bases, leaving 22 bases between them. This CDR3 spans 17 amino acids. Germline assignment: CDR1 SGHRS and CDR2 YFSETQ. In DNA form, the CDR3 reads TGCGCCAGCAGCTTGGAGTTCCAGGCCTCTCAAGTCGGAAAACTGTTTTTT. Residues: CASSLEFQASQVGKLFF.

The V gene is TRBV5-1, the J gene TRBJ2-3; D is unresolved. Germline CDR1 reads SGHRS; CDR2 reads YFSETQ. The CDR3 length is 14 residues. The germline V and J ends were trimmed by 1 base and 0 bases, with 6 bases remaining between them. CDR3 DNA sequence: TGCGCCAGCAGCTTGACAGCTAGCACAGATACGCAGTATTTT. Protein: CASSLTASTDTQYF.

V gene TRBV20-1 combines with J gene TRBJ1-3; no clear D gene. This CDR3 comprises 11 residues. Germline CDR1 reads DFQATT; CDR2 reads SNEGSKA (reference sequence). V dropped 2 bases and J dropped 7 bases, with 6 bases sitting between them. CDR3 sequence: CSARQANTIYF. Written as DNA, the CDR3 is TGCAGTGCTAGACAGGCGAACACCATATATTTT.

The chain carries TRBV30 and TRBJ2-6; no definite D call. Germline V gene sequence: CDR1 GTSNPN, CDR2 SVGIG (reference sequence). This CDR3 spans 18 amino acids. The V end was cut by 0 bases, the J end by 0 bases, with 15 bases between. This CDR3 reads CAWSVLKFANSGANVLTF. CDR3 coding DNA: TGTGCCTGGAGTGTACTTAAATTCGCCAACTCTGGGGCCAACGTCCTGACTTTC.

As DNA, the CDR3 is TGTGCCAGCAGCCCCTGGGAGCGGCTAGCACGGAACACCGGGGAGCTGTTTTTT. Encoded protein: CASSPWERLARNTGELFF. The chain couples TRBV5-5 to TRBJ2-2; D is possibly TRBD2 (5 bases). V gave up 4 bases and J gave up 1 base, with 20 bases separating them. The germline gives CDR1 SGHKS, CDR2 YYEKEE (reference sequence). The CDR3 has 18 amino acids. Complete variable domain (other parts from reference TRBV5-5 and TRBJ2-2): DAGVTQSPTHLIKTRGQQVTLRCSPISGHKSVSWYQQVLGQGPQFIFQYYEKEERGRGNFPDRFSARQFPNYSSELNVNALLLGDSALYLCASSPWERLARNTGELFFGEGSRLTVL.

CDR3 in amino acids: CASSQVDEKLFF. The CDR3 region has the DNA TGTGCCAGCAGCCAAGTCGATGAAAAACTGTTTTTT. The chain employs TRBV3-1 (or the pseudogene TRBV3-2) and TRBJ1-4; D is unresolved. The germline CDR1 and CDR2 sequences are LGHDT and YNNKEL (reference sequence). Trimming stripped 1 base from V and 6 bases from J, with 3 bases between. This CDR3 is built from 12 residues.

V usage is TRBV28 and J usage is TRBJ1-1, with 9 bases that match TRBD1. Looked up from germline, CDR1 is MDHEN and CDR2 is SYDVKM. Trimming at V came to 6 bases and at J to 3 bases, leaving 2 bases not matched to a gene. CDR3 length: 13 residues. CDR3 in amino acids: CASRRTGDTEAFF. CDR3 DNA: TGTGCCAGCAGACGGACAGGGGACACTGAAGCTTTCTTT.

The rearrangement joins TRBV14 to TRBJ1-1; D uncertain. The germline CDR1 and CDR2 sequences are SGHDN and FVKESK. V lost 4 bases to trimming and J lost 4 bases, with 13 bases between them. This CDR3 comprises 14 residues. DNA of the CDR3: TGTGCCAGCAGCCTATATGGAGGGTTCACTGAAGCTTTCTTT. It codes for CASSLYGGFTEAFF.

The chain recombines TRBV19 with TRBJ2-3; 10 positions match TRBD1. Trimming removed 4 bases from V and 4 bases from J; junction bases left unmatched: 2. CDR1 is LNHDA, CDR2 SQIVND, per germline (reference sequence). There are 14 residues in the CDR3. CDR3 in DNA: TGTGCCAGTAGTAGACAGGGGGCCGCAGATACGCAGTATTTT. Encoded protein: CASSRQGAADTQYF.

The V call is TRBV11-1, the J call TRBJ2-7, with 13 bases identical to TRBD2. This CDR3 comprises 16 residues. Germline lookup yields CDR1 SGHAT and CDR2 FQDESV (reference sequence). With V trimmed by 4 bases and J by 5 bases, 8 bases remained unmatched. The CDR3 sequence is CASSSVGTSGTHEQYF. The CDR3 DNA reads TGTGCCAGCAGCTCCGTAGGGACTAGCGGGACCCACGAGCAGTACTTC.

The chain combines TRBV9 with TRBJ2-2; 9 bases line up with TRBD1. The CDR3 is made up of 17 amino acids. Germline CDR1 SGDLS, CDR2 YYNGEE. V shed 0 bases, J shed 6 bases, and the junction held 9 bases outside the gene matches. DNA for the CDR3: TGTGCCAGCAGCGTAGGAGGAGGGACAGGGTTGTCCGGGGAGCTGTTTTTT. Translation gives CASSVGGGTGLSGELFF.